The 28 T cell receptor beta chains listed next were all sequenced from one sample in a study of cytomegalovirus exposure and HLA in healthy donors. PCR involved 60 Vbeta and 13 Jbeta primers. Assay used: immunoSEQ multiplex PCR; TCRdb lists only in-frame clones, some missing. The top ten hold 0.94% of the sample, which has approximately 150,000 clones, over 60% seen once. The sample consisted of PBMCs. Receptor source: a woman aged 60 to 75 in good health and CMV-seronegative.

The rearrangement joins TRBV14 to TRBJ2-7; a possible D gene is TRBD2 (6 bases). Germline V CDR1 and CDR2: SGHDN, FVKESK. CDR3 length: 15 amino acids. V gave up 0 bases and J gave up 3 bases, with 12 bases separating them. The CDR3 sequence is CASSQEGGLLYEQYF. In DNA form, the CDR3 reads TGTGCCAGCAGCCAAGAGGGCGGACTACTCTACGAGCAGTACTTC.

The V call is TRBV6-1, the J call TRBJ2-1; tentatively, D is TRBD1 (5 bases). This CDR3 region has 14 residues. Germline V gene lookup returns CDR1 MNHNS and CDR2 SASEGT. The germline V and J ends were trimmed by 10 bases and 6 bases, with 19 bases remaining between them. DNA of the CDR3: TGTGCCATCCGGTCATGGACACTACCCAATGAGCAGTTCTTC. Its translation: CAIRSWTLPNEQFF.

The rearrangement joins TRBV2 to TRBJ2-2; D perhaps matches TRBD1 (5 bases). The CDR3 is made up of 12 amino acids. V dropped 7 bases and J dropped 4 bases, with 7 bases sitting between them. Germline V gene data show CDR1 as SNHLY and CDR2 as FYNNEI. CDR3 DNA: TGTGCCAGCAAGGGGTTCACCGGGGAGCTGTTTTTT. This sequence encodes CASKGFTGELFF.

A few counts support this clone. The CDR3 nucleotides read TGTGCCTGGAGTCCTAGGACGGGGGTCGGTTTCTTT. The encoded protein is CAWSPRTGVGFF. The V call is TRBV30, the J call TRBJ1-1; D is perhaps TRBD1 (5 bases). Germline V gene data show CDR1 as GTSNPN and CDR2 as SVGIG (reference sequence). V was clipped by 2 bases and J by 13 bases, with 17 bases between them. The CDR3 loop spans 12 amino acids.

The chain couples TRBV18 to TRBJ1-5; D gene uncertain. The germline CDR1 and CDR2 sequences are KGHSH and LQKENI. Trimming pared 3 bases from V and 0 bases from J, leaving 6 bases between. The CDR3 loop spans 14 amino acids. DNA for the CDR3: TGTGCCAGCTCACCGGCTGATAGCAATCAGCCCCAGCATTTT. It codes for CASSPADSNQPQHF.

The chain joins TRBV6-5 to TRBJ2-7; 8 bases line up with TRBD1. The germline CDR1 and CDR2 sequences are MNHEY and SVGAGI. This CDR3 is 15 amino acids long. Trimming cost V 6 bases and J 2 bases; bases outside gene matches: 9. The CDR3 sequence: CASRAGQGGTYEQYF. The CDR3 DNA reads TGTGCCAGCAGGGCCGGACAGGGCGGAACCTACGAGCAGTACTTC.

The CDR3 sequence is CASNRGYSYEQYF. In nucleotides, the CDR3 is TGTGCCAGCAACAGGGGGTACTCCTACGAGCAGTACTTC. This chain connects TRBV5-8 to TRBJ2-7, with 8 nucleotides matching TRBD1. The junction had 2 bases not matched to a gene; V was cut back by 6 bases and J by 0 bases. There are 13 residues in the CDR3. CDR1 and CDR2 from the germline V gene are SGHTS and YDEGEE.

The CDR3 DNA reads as TGTGCCGGGGACAGGTCTTTGAGTTGGGACCAGTACTTC. This encodes CAGDRSLSWDQYF. This sequence joins TRBV30 and TRBJ2-5; 8 bases map to TRBD1. The ends lost 8 bases at V and 10 bases at J; junction bases unmatched: 15. CDR1 and CDR2 from the germline V gene are GTSNPN and SVGIG (reference sequence). The CDR3 is made up of 13 amino acids.

This chain connects TRBV20-1 to TRBJ2-1; no definite D call. From germline, CDR1 is DFQATT and CDR2 SNEGSKA (reference sequence). The length of the CDR3 is 10 residues. The ends were cut back, 7 bases at V and 8 bases at J, with 9 bases in the middle. CDR3 nucleotides: TGCAGTGTAGTCTTCGATGAGCAGTTCTTC. It encodes CSVVFDEQFF.

The V call is TRBV7-2, the J call TRBJ1-1, with D perhaps TRBD1 (5 bases). The germline V gene has CDR1 SGHTA and CDR2 FQGNSA. CDR3 length equals 13 residues. Between the trimmed V and J ends, which lost 10 bases and 4 bases, there was a span of 16 bases. DNA of the CDR3: TGTGCCAACAGACGACGCGGGGGCACTGAAGCTTTCTTT. Residues: CANRRRGGTEAFF.

The chain links TRBV7-8 to TRBJ1-1, with D unclear. From germline, CDR1 is SGHVS and CDR2 FQNEAQ. Trimming removed 7 bases from V and 4 bases from J, with 7 bases in between. The CDR3 runs to 11 residues. The CDR3 DNA sequence: TGTGCCAGCATGTCCGGCACTGAAGCTTTCTTT. Its translation is CASMSGTEAFF.

V and J are TRBV28 and TRBJ2-5; possible D gene TRBD2, 7 bases. Germline lookup yields CDR1 MDHEN and CDR2 SYDVKM. The V end lost 2 bases, the J end lost 1 base, and 8 bases lay between the germline ends. The CDR3 loop spans 14 amino acids. The CDR3 loop reads CASSLGGAQETQYF. The CDR3 coding sequence is TGTGCCAGCAGTTTAGGGGGGGCCCAAGAGACCCAGTACTTC.

In DNA, the CDR3 is TGTGCCAGTAGTGTGCAGGGGAGCAATCAGCCCCAGCATTTT. Residues: CASSVQGSNQPQHF. The chain carries TRBV19 and TRBJ1-5; possibly TRBD1 for D (6 bases). With 5 bases removed from V and 1 base from J, the gap between germline ends came to 9 bases. Germline assignment: CDR1 LNHDA and CDR2 SQIVND (reference sequence). The CDR3 covers 14 residues.

Only a few counts were recorded for this clone. The rearrangement links TRBV6-1 to TRBJ1-1; 7 nucleotides match TRBD1. The CDR3 length is 15 residues. Germline CDR1 reads MNHNS; CDR2 reads SASEGT. V lost 3 bases to trimming and J lost 4 bases; unmatched junction nucleotides: 8. CDR3: CASSETGIWGTEAFF. The CDR3, as DNA: TGTGCCAGCAGTGAGACAGGGATTTGGGGCACTGAAGCTTTCTTT.

This clone has only one observation. This rearrangement joins TRBV28 to TRBJ2-2, with D unresolved. Trimming stripped 5 bases from V and 3 bases from J, with 10 bases between. Germline CDR1 and CDR2: MDHEN and SYDVKM. This CDR3 comprises 14 residues. The CDR3 DNA sequence: TGTGCCAGCAGTCCCCGACTCGACACCGGGGAGCTGTTTTTT. The encoded protein is CASSPRLDTGELFF.

The chain recombines TRBV15 with TRBJ2-7, with D possibly matching TRBD2 (6 bases). The CDR3 totals 16 residues. Germline loops: CDR1 LNHNV, CDR2 YYDKDF (reference sequence). The V end lost 1 base, the J end lost 5 bases, and 18 bases lay between the germline ends. The DNA of the CDR3 is TGTGCCACCAGCAGAGGGTACTCCCCTAGCGCCGACGAGCAGTACTTC. It encodes CATSRGYSPSADEQYF.

This clone was recorded a few times. The genes are TRBV6-1 and TRBJ2-7; D possibly corresponds to TRBD2 (11 bases). The germline V and J ends were trimmed by 1 base and 8 bases, with 18 bases remaining between them. This CDR3 region has 15 residues. Germline CDR1 is MNHNS and CDR2 is SASEGT. DNA for the CDR3: TGTGCCAGCAGTGAAGGACTAGCGGGACAGGGGAAGCAGTACTTC. This gives the protein CASSEGLAGQGKQYF.

CDR3 residues: CASSLEGGADTQYF. As DNA, the CDR3 is TGCGCCAGCAGCTTGGAAGGGGGGGCAGATACGCAGTATTTT. V gene TRBV5-1 combines with J gene TRBJ2-3; D is perhaps TRBD2 (7 bases). Per germline, CDR1 SGHRS and CDR2 YFSETQ. With 0 bases removed from V and 4 bases from J, the gap between germline ends came to 9 bases. The CDR3 contains 14 residues.

The chain employs TRBV4-1 and TRBJ2-2; D may be TRBD2 (6 bases). The V gene lost 0 bases and the J gene lost 4 bases, with 9 bases spanning the gap. CDR3 length: 15 residues. Germline V CDR1 and CDR2: MGHRA, YSYEKL. The CDR3 DNA is TGCGCCAGCAGCCAAGAAGGAGGGTCCACCGGGGAGCTGTTTTTT. Translation: CASSQEGGSTGELFF.

The chain employs TRBV5-1 and TRBJ2-4; TRBD2 agrees at 8 bases. This CDR3 spans 15 amino acids. Trimming took 5 bases from V and 0 from J; bases not matched to a gene: 4. Germline V CDR1 and CDR2: SGHRS, YFSETQ. In nucleotides, the CDR3 is TGCGCCAGCAGTCTTAGCGGGGTAGCCAAAAACATTCAGTACTTC. Residues: CASSLSGVAKNIQYF. Full variable domain (rest looked up from reference TRBV5-1 and TRBJ2-4): KAGVTQTPRYLIKTRGQQVTLSCSPISGHRSVSWYQQTPGQGLQFLFEYFSETQRNKGNFPGRFSGRQFSNSRSEMNVSTLELGDSALYLCASSLSGVAKNIQYFGAGTRLSVL.

The chain couples TRBV28 to TRBJ2-7; 10 bases agree with TRBD2. Per the germline V gene, CDR1 is MDHEN and CDR2 is SYDVKM. The V and J ends lost 1 base and 6 bases, in that order; junction bases with no gene match: 9. The CDR3 spans 16 residues. The CDR3 DNA follows: TGTGCCAGCAGTTTATCTTTCAAGCGGGGGGGCCGCGAGCAGTACTTC. Protein sequence: CASSLSFKRGGREQYF.

V is TRBV5-1 and J is TRBJ2-7; TRBD1 agrees at 7 bases. Germline CDR1 and CDR2: SGHRS and YFSETQ. CDR3 length: 15 residues. J was trimmed by 2 bases and V by 2 bases; bases with no gene match: 7. This chain's CDR3 is CASSFDGTAAYEQYF. CDR3 DNA sequence: TGCGCCAGCAGCTTTGACGGGACAGCAGCCTACGAGCAGTACTTC.

V gene TRBV5-4 combines with J gene TRBJ2-5; TRBD2 agrees at 7 bases. Trimming at V came to 4 bases and at J to 5 bases, leaving 11 bases not matched to a gene. CDR1 SGHNT and CDR2 YYREEE come from the germline V gene (reference sequence). The CDR3 contains 15 residues. The CDR3 region has the DNA TGTGCCAGCAGCCAGGGAGGGTCTTTCGTCGAGACCCAGTACTTC. Translation gives CASSQGGSFVETQYF.

The chain joins TRBV5-1 to TRBJ2-7, with D perhaps matching TRBD2 (7 bases). V lost 0 bases to trimming and J lost 1 base, with 11 bases between them. CDR1 and CDR2 (germline): SGHRS, YFSETQ. This CDR3 spans 15 amino acids. This chain's CDR3 is CASSLEGRGSYEQYF. The CDR3, as DNA: TGCGCCAGCAGCTTGGAAGGGAGGGGGTCCTACGAGCAGTACTTC. Full variable domain (rest looked up from reference TRBV5-1 and TRBJ2-7): KAGVTQTPRYLIKTRGQQVTLSCSPISGHRSVSWYQQTPGQGLQFLFEYFSETQRNKGNFPGRFSGRQFSNSRSEMNVSTLELGDSALYLCASSLEGRGSYEQYFGPGTRLTVT.

Notes on this clone: The identical CDR3 is also encoded by other nucleotide sequences in the sample. This sequence joins TRBV5-6 and TRBJ2-5; D is unresolved. The CDR3 totals 12 residues. Germline loops: CDR1 SGHDT, CDR2 YYEEEE. V was clipped by 4 bases and J by 4 bases, with 8 bases between them. In nucleotides, the CDR3 is TGTGCCAGCAGCCTAGGAAGAGAGACCCAGTACTTC. It yields the protein CASSLGRETQYF.

The rearrangement joins TRBV7-9 to TRBJ1-5; D not resolved. CDR1 and CDR2 (germline): SEHNR, FQNEAQ (reference sequence). The length of the CDR3 is 16 residues. Trimming stripped 1 base from V and 3 bases from J, with 13 bases between. The CDR3 bases are TGTGCCAGCAGCTTAGGGGTCGGGATATACAATCAGCCCCAGCATTTT. This sequence encodes CASSLGVGIYNQPQHF.

This chain joins TRBV28 and TRBJ2-7, with 7 positions matching TRBD2. V was clipped by 10 bases and J by 7 bases; unmatched bases: 7. Germline assignment: CDR1 MDHEN and CDR2 SYDVKM. The CDR3 sequence is 11 residues long. The CDR3 sequence: CATREAGEQYF. The CDR3, as DNA: TGTGCCACCAGGGAAGCGGGGGAGCAGTACTTC. The complete variable domain, with remaining parts taken from reference TRBV28 and TRBJ2-7, reads DVKVTQSSRYLVKRTGEKVFLECVQDMDHENMFWYRQDPGLGLRLIYFSYDVKMKEKGDIPEGYSVSREKKERFSLILESASTNQTSMYLCATREAGEQYFGPGTRLTVT.

This clone was seen a few times. The rearrangement uses TRBV27 and TRBJ1-4, with D perhaps matching TRBD1 (6 bases). Germline V gene data show CDR1 as MNHEY and CDR2 as SMNVEV (reference sequence). Trimming took 2 bases from V and 8 from J, leaving 12 bases between them. The CDR3 has 14 residues. The CDR3 region has the DNA TGTGCCAGCAGTTTAACCAGGGGATCCGAAAAACTGTTTTTT. Protein product: CASSLTRGSEKLFF. Together with reference TRBV27 and TRBJ1-4, the CDR3 gives the full variable domain: EAQVTQNPRYLITVTGKKLTVTCSQNMNHEYMSWYRQDPGLGLRQIYYSMNVEVTDKGDVPEGYKVSRKEKRNFPLILESPSPNQTSLYFCASSLTRGSEKLFFGSGTQLSVL.